The clone carrying this T cell receptor beta chain was seen many times. V was clipped by 1 base and J by 5 bases; unmatched bases: 5. CDR1 is GTSNPN and CDR2 is SVGIG in the germline V gene (reference sequence). The CDR3 is 15 residues long. This entry belongs to a study of T cells in Graves' hyperthyroidism and ophthalmopathy. Study overall: Sampling of peripheral blood happened at initial diagnosis, prior to any treatment.

TCR beta CDR3 regions were amplified from RNA. Primed by the HTBI set, a first-round RT-PCR was run on the TCR CDR3. TCRdb itself ran the multiplex PCR reads through MiXCR, one entry per CDR3 protein. The sample has roughly 380,000 distinct CDR3 sequences, approximately 13% seen once. A patient was excluded if there was uncontrolled infection, other autoimmune disease, pregnancy or lactation. Diagnoses were made from clinical symptoms, serum measures (thyroxine and TRAb), thyroid ultrasound and orbital computed tomography. This receptor was identified in a woman aged 55-70 years with Graves' hyperthyroidism. The chain couples TRBV30 to TRBJ2-1, with TRBD2 identical over 10 bases. The sequenced sample was blood. The CDR3 DNA sequence: TGTGCCTGGAGTGAGGGTCTAGCGGGAGACAATGAGCAGTTCTTC. Residues: CAWSEGLAGDNEQFF.